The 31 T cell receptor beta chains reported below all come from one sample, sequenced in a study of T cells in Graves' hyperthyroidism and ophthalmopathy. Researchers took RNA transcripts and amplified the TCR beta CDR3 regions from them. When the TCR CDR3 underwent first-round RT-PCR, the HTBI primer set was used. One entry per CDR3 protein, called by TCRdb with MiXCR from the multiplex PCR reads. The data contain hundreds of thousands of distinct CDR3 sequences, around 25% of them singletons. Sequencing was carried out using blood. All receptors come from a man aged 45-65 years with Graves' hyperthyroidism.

CDR3 nucleotide sequence: TGCAGTGCTAAACCGCCAGGACTAGCGGGGACCGGGGAGCTGTTTTTT. This encodes CSAKPPGLAGTGELFF. This chain joins TRBV20-1 and TRBJ2-2; 12 bases fit TRBD2. Per germline, CDR1 DFQATT and CDR2 SNEGSKA (reference sequence). With V trimmed by 4 bases and J by 5 bases, 8 bases remained unmatched. The length of the CDR3 is 16 residues.

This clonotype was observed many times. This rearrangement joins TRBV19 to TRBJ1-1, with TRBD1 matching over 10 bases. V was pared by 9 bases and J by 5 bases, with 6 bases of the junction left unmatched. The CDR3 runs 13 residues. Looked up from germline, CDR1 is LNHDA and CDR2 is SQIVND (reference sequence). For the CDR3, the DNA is TGTGCCAGCAGTCCGGACAGGGGGACTGAAGCTTTCTTT. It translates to CASSPDRGTEAFF. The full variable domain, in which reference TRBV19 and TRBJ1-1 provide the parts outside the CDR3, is DGGITQSPKYLFRKEGQNVTLSCEQNLNHDAMYWYRQDPGQGLRLIYYSQIVNDFQKGDIAEGYSVSREKKESFPLTVTSAQKNPTAFYLCASSPDRGTEAFFGQGTRLTVV.

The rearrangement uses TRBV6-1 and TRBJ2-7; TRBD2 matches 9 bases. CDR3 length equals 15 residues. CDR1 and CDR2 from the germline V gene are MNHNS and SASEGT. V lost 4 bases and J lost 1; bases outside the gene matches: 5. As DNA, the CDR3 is TGTGCCAGCAGTGCAGCGGGAGGCCCATCCTACGAGCAGTACTTC. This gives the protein CASSAAGGPSYEQYF.

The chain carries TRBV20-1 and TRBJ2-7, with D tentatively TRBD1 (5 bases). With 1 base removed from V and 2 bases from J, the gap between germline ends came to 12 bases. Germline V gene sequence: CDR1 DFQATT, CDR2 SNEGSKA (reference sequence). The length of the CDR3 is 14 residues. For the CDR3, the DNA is TGCAGTGCTAGAGGGCAGGGAAGGGCCTACGAGCAGTACTTC. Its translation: CSARGQGRAYEQYF.

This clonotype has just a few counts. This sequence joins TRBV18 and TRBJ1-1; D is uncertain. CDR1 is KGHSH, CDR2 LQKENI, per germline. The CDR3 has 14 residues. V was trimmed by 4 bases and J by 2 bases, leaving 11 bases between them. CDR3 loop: CASSQIKGNTEAFF. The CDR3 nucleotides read TGTGCCAGCTCACAAATCAAGGGTAACACTGAAGCTTTCTTT.

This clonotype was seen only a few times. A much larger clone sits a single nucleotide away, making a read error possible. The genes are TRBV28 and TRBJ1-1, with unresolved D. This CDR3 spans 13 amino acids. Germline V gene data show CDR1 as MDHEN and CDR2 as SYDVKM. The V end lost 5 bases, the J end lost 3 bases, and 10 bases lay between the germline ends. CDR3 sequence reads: CASSPDRYTEAFF. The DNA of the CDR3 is TGTGCCAGCAGTCCAGACCGTTACACTGAAGCTTTCTTT.

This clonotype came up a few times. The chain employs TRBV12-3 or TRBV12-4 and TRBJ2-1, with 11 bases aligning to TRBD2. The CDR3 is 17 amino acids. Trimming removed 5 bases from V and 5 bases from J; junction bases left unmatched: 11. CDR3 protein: CASSAPFSSGRDNEQFF. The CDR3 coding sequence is TGTGCCAGCAGTGCCCCCTTTAGTAGCGGGAGGGACAATGAGCAGTTCTTC.

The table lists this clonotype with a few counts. The DNA for the CDR3 is TGTGCCAGCAGCTTAGCGGGAGCGGCCTACAATGAGCAGTTCTTC. This sequence encodes CASSLAGAAYNEQFF. The rearrangement links TRBV11-2 to TRBJ2-1; tentatively, D is TRBD2 (6 bases). There are 15 residues in the CDR3. The germline V and J ends were trimmed by 1 base and 2 bases, with 9 bases remaining between them. The germline gives CDR1 SGHAT, CDR2 FQNNGV.

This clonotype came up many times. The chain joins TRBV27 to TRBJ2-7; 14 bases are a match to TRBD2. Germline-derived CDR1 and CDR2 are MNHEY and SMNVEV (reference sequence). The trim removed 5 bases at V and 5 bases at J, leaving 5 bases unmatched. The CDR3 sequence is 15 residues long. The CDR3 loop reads CASSRGTSGSDEQYF. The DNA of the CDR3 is TGTGCCAGCAGTAGAGGGACTAGCGGGAGTGACGAGCAGTACTTC.

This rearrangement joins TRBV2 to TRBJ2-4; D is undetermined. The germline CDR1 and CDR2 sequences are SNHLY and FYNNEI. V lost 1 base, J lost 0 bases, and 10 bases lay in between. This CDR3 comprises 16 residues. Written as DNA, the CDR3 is TGTGCCAGCAGTGAAGTAGGCACGGTAGCCAAAAACATTCAGTACTTC. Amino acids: CASSEVGTVAKNIQYF. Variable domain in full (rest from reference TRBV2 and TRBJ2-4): EPEVTQTPSHQVTQMGQEVILRCVPISNHLYFYWYRQILGQKVEFLVSFYNNEISEKSEIFDDQFSVERPDGSNFTLKIRSTKLEDSAMYFCASSEVGTVAKNIQYFGAGTRLSVL.

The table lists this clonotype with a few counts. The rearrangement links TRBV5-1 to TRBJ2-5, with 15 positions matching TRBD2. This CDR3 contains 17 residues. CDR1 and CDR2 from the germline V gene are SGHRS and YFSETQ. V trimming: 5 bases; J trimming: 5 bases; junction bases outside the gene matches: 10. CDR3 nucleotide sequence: TGCGCCAGCAGTTTTTTTCCGGGACTAGCGGGAGGTGAGACCCAGTACTTC. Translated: CASSFFPGLAGGETQYF.

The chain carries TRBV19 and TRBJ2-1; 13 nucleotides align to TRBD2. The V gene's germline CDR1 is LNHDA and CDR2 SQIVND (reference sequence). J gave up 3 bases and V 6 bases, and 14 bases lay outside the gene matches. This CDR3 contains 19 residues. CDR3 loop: CASRRATSGRAGLYNEQFF. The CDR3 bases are TGTGCCAGTAGGCGCGCAACTAGCGGGAGGGCGGGTCTCTACAATGAGCAGTTCTTC.

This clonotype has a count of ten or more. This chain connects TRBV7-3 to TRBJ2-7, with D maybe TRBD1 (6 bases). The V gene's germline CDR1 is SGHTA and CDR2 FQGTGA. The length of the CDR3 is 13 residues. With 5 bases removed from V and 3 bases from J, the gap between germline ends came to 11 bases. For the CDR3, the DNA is TGTGCCAGCAGCGTGGGACAAGGCTACGAGCAGTACTTC. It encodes CASSVGQGYEQYF.

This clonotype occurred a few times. CDR3 in amino acids: CASSLGEGPTLYF. The CDR3 DNA follows: TGTGCCAGCAGCTTAGGTGAGGGGCCTACGCTGTACTTC. The chain carries TRBV7-9 and TRBJ2-7; possibly TRBD1 or TRBD2 for D (5 bases each). The CDR3 contains 13 residues. CDR1 is SEHNR and CDR2 is FQNEAQ in the germline V gene (reference sequence). Between the trimmed V and J ends, which lost 1 base and 12 bases, there was a span of 16 bases.

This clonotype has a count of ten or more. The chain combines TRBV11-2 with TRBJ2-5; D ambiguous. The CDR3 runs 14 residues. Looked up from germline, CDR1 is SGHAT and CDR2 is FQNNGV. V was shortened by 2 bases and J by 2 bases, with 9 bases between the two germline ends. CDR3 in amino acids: CASSLSGGQETQYF. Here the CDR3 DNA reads TGTGCCAGCAGCTTATCTGGCGGACAAGAGACCCAGTACTTC.

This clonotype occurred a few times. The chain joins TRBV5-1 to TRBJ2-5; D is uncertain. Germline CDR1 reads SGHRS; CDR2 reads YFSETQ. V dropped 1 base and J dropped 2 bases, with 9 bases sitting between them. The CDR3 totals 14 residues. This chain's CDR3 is CASSLYAKQETQYF. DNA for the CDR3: TGCGCCAGCAGCTTGTACGCCAAACAAGAGACCCAGTACTTC. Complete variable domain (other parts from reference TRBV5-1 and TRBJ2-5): KAGVTQTPRYLIKTRGQQVTLSCSPISGHRSVSWYQQTPGQGLQFLFEYFSETQRNKGNFPGRFSGRQFSNSRSEMNVSTLELGDSALYLCASSLYAKQETQYFGPGTRLLVL.

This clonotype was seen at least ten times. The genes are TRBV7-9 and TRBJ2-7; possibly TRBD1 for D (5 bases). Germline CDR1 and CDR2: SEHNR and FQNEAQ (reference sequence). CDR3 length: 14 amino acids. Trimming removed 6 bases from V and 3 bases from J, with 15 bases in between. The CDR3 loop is CASSWGTTHYEQYF. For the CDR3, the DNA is TGTGCCAGCAGTTGGGGCACTACTCACTACGAGCAGTACTTC.

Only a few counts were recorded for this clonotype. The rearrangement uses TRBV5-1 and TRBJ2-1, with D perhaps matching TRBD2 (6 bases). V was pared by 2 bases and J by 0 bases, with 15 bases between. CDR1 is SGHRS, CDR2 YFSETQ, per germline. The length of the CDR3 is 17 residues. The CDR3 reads CASSFGLALSSYNEQFF. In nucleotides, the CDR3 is TGCGCCAGCAGCTTTGGTCTAGCGTTGAGCTCCTACAATGAGCAGTTCTTC.

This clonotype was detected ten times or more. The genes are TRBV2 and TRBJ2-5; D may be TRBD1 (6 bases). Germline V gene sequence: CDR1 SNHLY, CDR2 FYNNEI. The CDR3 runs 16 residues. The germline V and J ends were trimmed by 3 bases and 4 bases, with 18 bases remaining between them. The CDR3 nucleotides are TGTGCCAGCAGTGAGTGGGTCAGGGGCCCCTTAGAGACCCAGTACTTC. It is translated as CASSEWVRGPLETQYF. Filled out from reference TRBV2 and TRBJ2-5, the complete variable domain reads EPEVTQTPSHQVTQMGQEVILRCVPISNHLYFYWYRQILGQKVEFLVSFYNNEISEKSEIFDDQFSVERPDGSNFTLKIRSTKLEDSAMYFCASSEWVRGPLETQYFGPGTRLLVL.

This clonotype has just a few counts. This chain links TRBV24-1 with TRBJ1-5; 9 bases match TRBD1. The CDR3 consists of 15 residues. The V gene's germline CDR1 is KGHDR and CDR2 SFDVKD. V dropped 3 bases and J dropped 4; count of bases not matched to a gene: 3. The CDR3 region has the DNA TGTGCCACCAGTGATGGGACAGGGCAAAATCAGCCCCAGCATTTT. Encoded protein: CATSDGTGQNQPQHF.

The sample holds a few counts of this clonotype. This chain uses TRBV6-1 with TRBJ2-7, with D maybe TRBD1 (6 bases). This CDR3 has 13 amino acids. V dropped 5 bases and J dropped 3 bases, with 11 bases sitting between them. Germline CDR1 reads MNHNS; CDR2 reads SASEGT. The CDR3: CASSKGQRYEQYF. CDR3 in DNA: TGTGCCAGCAGTAAGGGACAACGCTACGAGCAGTACTTC.

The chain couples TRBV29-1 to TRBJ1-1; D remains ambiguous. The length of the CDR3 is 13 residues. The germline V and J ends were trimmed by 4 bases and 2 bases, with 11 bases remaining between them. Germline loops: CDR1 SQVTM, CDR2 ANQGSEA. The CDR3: CSVGKQQNTEAFF. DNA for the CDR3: TGCAGCGTTGGGAAACAGCAAAACACTGAAGCTTTCTTT. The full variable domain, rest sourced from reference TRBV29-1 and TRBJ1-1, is SAVISQKPSRDICQRGTSLTIQCQVDSQVTMMFWYRQQPGQSLTLIATANQGSEATYESGFVIDKFPISRPNLTFSTLTVSNMSPEDSSIYLCSVGKQQNTEAFFGQGTRLTVV.

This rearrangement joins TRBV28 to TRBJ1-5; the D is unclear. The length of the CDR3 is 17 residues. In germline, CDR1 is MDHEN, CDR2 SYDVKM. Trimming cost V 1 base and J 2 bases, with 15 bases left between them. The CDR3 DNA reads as TGTGCCAGCAGTTTATTGGGCGGGGAAAATGGCAATCAGCCCCAGCATTTT. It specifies CASSLLGGENGNQPQHF.

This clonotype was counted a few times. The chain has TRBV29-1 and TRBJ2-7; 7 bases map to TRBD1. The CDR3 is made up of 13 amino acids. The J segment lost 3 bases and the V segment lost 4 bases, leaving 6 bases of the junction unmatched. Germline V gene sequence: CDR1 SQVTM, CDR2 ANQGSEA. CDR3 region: CSVAIPGGYEQYF. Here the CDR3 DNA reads TGCAGCGTTGCGATCCCAGGGGGCTACGAGCAGTACTTC.

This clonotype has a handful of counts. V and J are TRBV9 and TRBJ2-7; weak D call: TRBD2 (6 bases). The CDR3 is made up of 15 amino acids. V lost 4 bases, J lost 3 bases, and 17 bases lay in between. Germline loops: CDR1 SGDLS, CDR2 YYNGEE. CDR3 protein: CASSPTGTGSYEQYF. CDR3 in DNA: TGTGCCAGCAGCCCGACCGGGACTGGAAGCTACGAGCAGTACTTC.

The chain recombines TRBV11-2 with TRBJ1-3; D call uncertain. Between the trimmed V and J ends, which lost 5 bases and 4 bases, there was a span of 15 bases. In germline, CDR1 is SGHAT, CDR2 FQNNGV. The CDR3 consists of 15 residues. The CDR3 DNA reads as TGTGCCAGCAGCATCGGACGTCGTCCGGGAAACACCATATATTTT. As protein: CASSIGRRPGNTIYF.

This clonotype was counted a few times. This CDR3 reads CASSIGLAGAKNIQYF. Written as DNA, the CDR3 is TGTGCCAGCAGCATAGGACTAGCGGGAGCCAAAAACATTCAGTACTTC. The gene calls are TRBV6-2 or TRBV6-3 and TRBJ2-4; TRBD2 agrees at 11 bases. The V gene's germline CDR1 is MNHEY and CDR2 SVGEGT. The CDR3 contains 16 residues. The V gene end was trimmed by 6 bases and the J gene end by 0 bases; junction bases not matched to a gene: 4.

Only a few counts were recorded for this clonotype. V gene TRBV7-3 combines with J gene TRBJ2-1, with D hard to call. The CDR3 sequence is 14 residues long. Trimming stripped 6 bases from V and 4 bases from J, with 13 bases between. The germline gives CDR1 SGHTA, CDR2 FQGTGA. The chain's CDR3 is CASSDEQRYNEQFF. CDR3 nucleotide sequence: TGTGCCAGCAGTGACGAGCAGAGGTACAATGAGCAGTTCTTC.

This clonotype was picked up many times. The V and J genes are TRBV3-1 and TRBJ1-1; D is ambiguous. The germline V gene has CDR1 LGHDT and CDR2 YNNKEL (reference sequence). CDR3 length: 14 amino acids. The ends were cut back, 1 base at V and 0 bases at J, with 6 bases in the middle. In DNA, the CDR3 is TGTGCCAGCAGCCAAGGAGGGATGAACACTGAAGCTTTCTTT. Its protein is CASSQGGMNTEAFF. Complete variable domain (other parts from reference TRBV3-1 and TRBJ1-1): DTAVSQTPKYLVTQMGNDKSIKCEQNLGHDTMYWYKQDSKKFLKIMFSYNNKELIINETVPNRFSPKSPDKAHLNLHINSLELGDSAVYFCASSQGGMNTEAFFGQGTRLTVV.

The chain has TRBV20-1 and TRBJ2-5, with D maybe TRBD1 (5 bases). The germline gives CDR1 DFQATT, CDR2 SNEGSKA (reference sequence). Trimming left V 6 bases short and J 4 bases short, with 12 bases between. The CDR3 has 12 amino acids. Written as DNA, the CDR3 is TGCAGTGCCTTTAGGGGCCTAGAGACCCAGTACTTC. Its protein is CSAFRGLETQYF.

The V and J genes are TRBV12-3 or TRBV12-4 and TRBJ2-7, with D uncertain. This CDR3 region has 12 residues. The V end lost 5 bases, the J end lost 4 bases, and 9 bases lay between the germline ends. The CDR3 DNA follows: TGTGCCAGCAGTATGACGGTTTACGAGCAGTACTTC. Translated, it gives CASSMTVYEQYF.